Below, 25 T cell receptor beta chains from the same sample are listed, as sequenced in a study of T cell responses to AZD1222 COVID-19 vaccine. The method was immunoSEQ multiplex PCR; TCRdb's version includes in-frame clones alone and lacks a portion of them. This repertoire shows fewer than 150,000 clones, 80% to 95% found once; its top ten account for under 4%. The material was peripheral blood, obtained on day 0 of AZD1222 vaccination. The receptors stem from an adult in good health.

There are a few counts of this clone. The J gene is TRBJ2-3, the V gene TRBV6-5; D remains ambiguous. The CDR3 is made up of 14 amino acids. Germline-derived CDR1 and CDR2 are MNHEY and SVGAGI. V gave up 2 bases and J gave up 7 bases, with 13 bases separating them. In DNA, the CDR3 is TGTGCCAGCAGTTACGGAAGGGCAGGAAATACGCAGTATTTT. Residues: CASSYGRAGNTQYF.

The rearrangement uses TRBV6-5 and TRBJ2-1, with 11 bases fitting TRBD2. CDR3 length: 12 amino acids. Trimming took 10 bases from V and 6 from J; bases not matched to a gene: 2. Germline CDR1 MNHEY, CDR2 SVGAGI. The CDR3 here is CAITSGSNEQFF. CDR3 in DNA: TGTGCCATCACTAGCGGGAGCAATGAGCAGTTCTTC.

The J gene is TRBJ2-7, the V gene TRBV9, with D hard to call. Trimming shortened V by 0 bases and J by 1 base, and 8 bases separated the two germline ends. The CDR3 consists of 14 residues. Germline values: CDR1 SGDLS, CDR2 YYNGEE. Here the CDR3 reads CASSVGGLSYEQYF. CDR3 DNA sequence: TGTGCCAGCAGCGTAGGTGGCCTTTCCTACGAGCAGTACTTC.

This CDR3 reads CASSTPDRGEQYF. The CDR3 coding sequence is TGTGCCAGCAGTACGCCCGACAGGGGGGAGCAGTACTTC. The chain links TRBV28 to TRBJ2-7, with 9 positions matching TRBD1. Trimming cost V 5 bases and J 7 bases; bases outside gene matches: 6. Germline V gene sequence: CDR1 MDHEN, CDR2 SYDVKM. CDR3 length: 13 residues.

This chain links TRBV5-1 with TRBJ1-2, with 12 nucleotides matching TRBD1. The V segment lost 2 bases and the J segment 8 bases; nucleotides outside the gene matches: 4. The CDR3 loop spans 14 amino acids. Germline assignment: CDR1 SGHRS and CDR2 YFSETQ. In DNA, the CDR3 is TGCGCCAGCAGCTTCGGGACAGGGGGCGCGGGCTACACCTTC. This sequence encodes CASSFGTGGAGYTF.

V gene TRBV5-1 combines with J gene TRBJ2-2, with TRBD1 as a possible D gene (5 bases). Germline CDR1 is SGHRS and CDR2 is YFSETQ. Trimming took off 2 bases at V and 4 bases at J, with 6 bases between the two ends. This CDR3 is 13 amino acids long. The CDR3 is CASSFRGTGELFF. CDR3 nucleotides: TGCGCCAGCAGCTTTAGGGGCACCGGGGAGCTGTTTTTT.

This rearrangement joins TRBV15 to TRBJ1-1, with D unresolved. This CDR3 comprises 14 residues. CDR1 is LNHNV, CDR2 YYDKDF, per germline (reference sequence). With 8 bases removed from V and 0 bases from J, the gap between germline ends came to 13 bases. The CDR3 loop is CATAGGVMNTEAFF. DNA of the CDR3: TGTGCCACCGCGGGCGGGGTGATGAACACTGAAGCTTTCTTT.

V and J are TRBV2 and TRBJ2-3; 9 nucleotides agree with TRBD2. Trimming cost V 6 bases and J 8 bases; bases outside gene matches: 12. The CDR3 contains 15 residues. Germline lookup yields CDR1 SNHLY and CDR2 FYNNEI. The CDR3 loop reads CASSRLIAGVGTQYF. The CDR3 DNA reads TGTGCCAGCAGCCGTTTGATAGCGGGAGTGGGTACGCAGTATTTT.

In its sample, this clone was seen once. The chain joins TRBV7-9 to TRBJ1-2; D perhaps matches TRBD1 (5 bases). This CDR3 has 15 residues. Germline lookup yields CDR1 SEHNR and CDR2 FQNEAQ (reference sequence). Trimming cost V 4 bases and J 7 bases, with 19 bases left between them. CDR3 loop: CASSYTGTARSGYTF. The CDR3 coding sequence is TGTGCCAGCAGCTACACCGGGACGGCGCGGTCTGGCTACACCTTC.

The chain combines TRBV28 with TRBJ2-7; D might be TRBD2 (5 bases). Germline V gene sequence: CDR1 MDHEN, CDR2 SYDVKM. This CDR3 contains 16 residues. Trimming took off 6 bases at V and 3 bases at J, with 21 bases between the two ends. The CDR3 DNA is TGTGCCAGCAGCCGGTTCGTAACGGACTCAGACTACGAGCAGTACTTC. Amino acids: CASSRFVTDSDYEQYF. Full variable domain (missing parts from reference TRBV28 and TRBJ2-7): DVKVTQSSRYLVKRTGEKVFLECVQDMDHENMFWYRQDPGLGLRLIYFSYDVKMKEKGDIPEGYSVSREKKERFSLILESASTNQTSMYLCASSRFVTDSDYEQYFGPGTRLTVT.

The chain is built from TRBV2 and TRBJ2-5; TRBD2 agrees at 7 bases. This CDR3 has 13 amino acids. The J segment lost 2 bases and the V segment lost 7 bases, leaving 4 bases of the junction unmatched. Germline CDR1 SNHLY, CDR2 FYNNEI. CDR3 nucleotide sequence: TGTGCCAGCACCGGGACTACACAAGAGACCCAGTACTTC. As protein: CASTGTTQETQYF.

This chain links TRBV20-1 with TRBJ1-5; D possibly corresponds to TRBD1 (6 bases). With 2 bases removed from V and 7 bases from J, the gap between germline ends came to 6 bases. This CDR3 contains 11 residues. Germline CDR1 reads DFQATT; CDR2 reads SNEGSKA (reference sequence). As DNA, the CDR3 is TGCAGTGCTAGAAGGGGGCAGCCCCAGCATTTT. Translation gives CSARRGQPQHF.

The CDR3 region has the DNA TGTGCCATCAGTCCGACAGGGGCCTCCTACGAGCAGTACTTC. Its translation is CAISPTGASYEQYF. The chain has TRBV10-3 and TRBJ2-7; TRBD1 agrees at 8 bases. The CDR3 extends over 14 amino acids. Germline trimming cut 5 bases from V and 0 bases from J; bases unmatched to any gene: 3. Germline lookup yields CDR1 ENHRY and CDR2 SYGVKD.

This clone was detected only once. The J gene is TRBJ1-5, the V gene TRBV19; D gene unclear. This CDR3 contains 12 residues. V shed 4 bases and J shed 7 bases, with 8 bases lying between them. The germline V gene has CDR1 LNHDA and CDR2 SQIVND (reference sequence). DNA for the CDR3: TGTGCCAGTAGTAATTGGGGACAGCCCCAGCATTTT. Its protein product is CASSNWGQPQHF.

This chain joins TRBV7-2 and TRBJ2-1; D is perhaps TRBD2 (5 bases). Trimming took off 1 base at V and 8 bases at J, with 12 bases between the two ends. Germline assignment: CDR1 SGHTA and CDR2 FQGNSA. The length of the CDR3 is 14 residues. The CDR3 is CASSLDGRGYEQFF. The CDR3 coding sequence is TGTGCCAGCAGCTTAGACGGGCGCGGGTATGAGCAGTTCTTC.

Here the CDR3 DNA reads TGTGCCTGGAGTGTATCCGACTCTGGAAACACCATATATTTT. Translating it yields CAWSVSDSGNTIYF. V and J are TRBV30 and TRBJ1-3; unclear D gene. V gave up 0 bases and J gave up 0 bases, with 6 bases separating them. Per the germline V gene, CDR1 is GTSNPN and CDR2 is SVGIG (reference sequence). The CDR3 has 14 amino acids.

The chain carries TRBV5-6 and TRBJ2-5; 15 bases map to TRBD2. J lost 5 bases, V lost 2 bases, and 7 bases had no gene match. This CDR3 contains 17 residues. In germline, CDR1 is SGHDT, CDR2 YYEEEE. In nucleotides, the CDR3 is TGTGCCAGCAGCTTCCGGACTAGCGGGAGGGCCCCGGAGACCCAGTACTTC. Its protein product is CASSFRTSGRAPETQYF.

The genes are TRBV5-8 and TRBJ2-5; 9 bases are shared with TRBD1. The CDR3 loop spans 16 amino acids. V was pared by 6 bases and J by 5 bases, with 14 bases of the junction left unmatched. CDR1 is SGHTS and CDR2 is YDEGEE in the germline V gene. The chain's CDR3 is CASIRGVGQGGETQYF. Here the CDR3 DNA reads TGTGCCAGCATCCGGGGCGTGGGACAGGGTGGGGAGACCCAGTACTTC.

This chain connects TRBV30 to TRBJ1-1; D is unresolved. CDR1 and CDR2 from the germline V gene are GTSNPN and SVGIG (reference sequence). Trimming left V 3 bases short and J 4 bases short, with 9 bases between. This CDR3 region has 12 residues. CDR3 in DNA: TGTGCCTGGAGCCGTGACCCCACTGAAGCTTTCTTT. Its translation: CAWSRDPTEAFF.

V usage is TRBV27 and J usage is TRBJ1-1; D is perhaps TRBD1 (5 bases). The CDR3 is made up of 14 amino acids. V shed 6 bases and J shed 4 bases, with 15 bases lying between them. Germline V gene sequence: CDR1 MNHEY, CDR2 SMNVEV (reference sequence). CDR3 bases: TGTGCCAGCAGCACGGGGGGAGACTTCACTGAAGCTTTCTTT. Protein product: CASSTGGDFTEAFF.

This chain uses TRBV6-5 with TRBJ1-4, with D hard to call. Germline CDR1 is MNHEY and CDR2 is SVGAGI. This CDR3 spans 15 amino acids. V was trimmed by 2 bases and J by 0 bases, leaving 7 bases between them. The CDR3 bases are TGTGCCAGCAGTTACATGGGTCCAACTAATGAAAAACTGTTTTTT. Translating gives CASSYMGPTNEKLFF.

The genes are TRBV7-2 and TRBJ2-7; D unclear. CDR1 is SGHTA, CDR2 FQGNSA, per germline. This CDR3 has 12 residues. V was trimmed by 5 bases and J by 3 bases, leaving 8 bases between them. CDR3 sequence reads: CASSEPFYEQYF. The CDR3 coding sequence is TGTGCCAGCAGCGAACCGTTCTACGAGCAGTACTTC.

J is TRBJ1-3 and V is TRBV28; D unclear. CDR1 and CDR2 (germline): MDHEN, SYDVKM. Trimming pared 1 base from V and 2 bases from J, leaving 9 bases between. CDR3 length: 15 amino acids. Here the CDR3 reads CASSLYGRAGNTIYF. For the CDR3, the DNA is TGTGCCAGCAGTTTATACGGGAGAGCTGGAAACACCATATATTTT.

The rearrangement joins TRBV19 to TRBJ1-2; TRBD1 might be the D (6 bases). Germline V gives CDR1 LNHDA, CDR2 SQIVND (reference sequence). The germline V and J ends were trimmed by 5 bases and 1 base, with 17 bases remaining between them. The length of the CDR3 is 16 residues. As DNA, the CDR3 is TGTGCCAGTAGTTGGCGTCCGGGGGCCGTTAACTATGGCTACACCTTC. This gives the protein CASSWRPGAVNYGYTF.

DNA of the CDR3: TGCGCCAGCAGCGATCCTGTGAACACTGAAGCTTTCTTT. Translating it yields CASSDPVNTEAFF. The chain joins TRBV5-1 to TRBJ1-1; D call uncertain. Looked up from germline, CDR1 is SGHRS and CDR2 is YFSETQ. The CDR3 sequence is 13 residues long. Trimming pared 4 bases from V and 0 bases from J, leaving 7 bases between. Based on the CDR3 plus reference TRBV5-1 and TRBJ1-1, the full variable domain is KAGVTQTPRYLIKTRGQQVTLSCSPISGHRSVSWYQQTPGQGLQFLFEYFSETQRNKGNFPGRFSGRQFSNSRSEMNVSTLELGDSALYLCASSDPVNTEAFFGQGTRLTVV.